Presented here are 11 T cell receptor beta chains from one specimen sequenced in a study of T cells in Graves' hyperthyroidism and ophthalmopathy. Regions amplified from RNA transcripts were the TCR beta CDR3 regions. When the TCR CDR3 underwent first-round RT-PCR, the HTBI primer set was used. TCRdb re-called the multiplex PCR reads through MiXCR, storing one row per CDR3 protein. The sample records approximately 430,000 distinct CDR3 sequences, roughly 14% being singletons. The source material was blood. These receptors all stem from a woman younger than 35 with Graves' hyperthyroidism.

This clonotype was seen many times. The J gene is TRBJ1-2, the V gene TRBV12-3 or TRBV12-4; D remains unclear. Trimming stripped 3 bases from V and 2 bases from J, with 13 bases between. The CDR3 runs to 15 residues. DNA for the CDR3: TGTGCCAGCAGTTTTATGCAGATAGGAAACTATGGCTACACCTTC. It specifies CASSFMQIGNYGYTF.

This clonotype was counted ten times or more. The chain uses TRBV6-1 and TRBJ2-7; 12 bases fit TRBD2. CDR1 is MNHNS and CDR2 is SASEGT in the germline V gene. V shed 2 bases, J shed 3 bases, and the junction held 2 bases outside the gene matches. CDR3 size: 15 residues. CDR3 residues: CASSEKTSGGYEQYF. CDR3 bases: TGTGCCAGCAGTGAAAAGACTAGCGGGGGCTACGAGCAGTACTTC.

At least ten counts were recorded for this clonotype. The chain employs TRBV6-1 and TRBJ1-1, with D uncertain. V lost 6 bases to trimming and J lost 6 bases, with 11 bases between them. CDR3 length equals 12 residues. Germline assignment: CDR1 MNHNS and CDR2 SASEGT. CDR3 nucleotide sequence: TGTGCCAGCAGCCTCGGTGGGTCTGAAGCTTTCTTT. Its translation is CASSLGGSEAFF.

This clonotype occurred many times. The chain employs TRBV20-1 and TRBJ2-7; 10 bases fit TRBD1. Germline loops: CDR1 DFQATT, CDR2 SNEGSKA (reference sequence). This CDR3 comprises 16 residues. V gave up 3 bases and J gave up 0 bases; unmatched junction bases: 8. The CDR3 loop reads CSARAMDRGNSYEQYF. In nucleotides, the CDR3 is TGCAGTGCTAGGGCCATGGACAGGGGGAACTCCTACGAGCAGTACTTC.

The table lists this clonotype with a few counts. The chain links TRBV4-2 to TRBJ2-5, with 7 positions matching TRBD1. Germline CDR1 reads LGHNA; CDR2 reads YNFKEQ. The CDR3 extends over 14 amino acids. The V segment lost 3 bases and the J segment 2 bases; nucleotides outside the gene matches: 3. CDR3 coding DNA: TGTGCCAGCAGCCATCCGGGACAGCAAGAGACCCAGTACTTC. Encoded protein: CASSHPGQQETQYF.

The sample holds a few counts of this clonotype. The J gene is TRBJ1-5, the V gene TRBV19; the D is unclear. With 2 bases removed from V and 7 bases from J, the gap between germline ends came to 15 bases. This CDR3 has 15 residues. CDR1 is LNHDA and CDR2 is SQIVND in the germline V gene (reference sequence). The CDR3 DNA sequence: TGTGCCAGTAGTATAATCCGAAGCCTTCTCCAGCCCCAGCATTTT. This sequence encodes CASSIIRSLLQPQHF. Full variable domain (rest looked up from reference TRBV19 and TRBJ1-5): DGGITQSPKYLFRKEGQNVTLSCEQNLNHDAMYWYRQDPGQGLRLIYYSQIVNDFQKGDIAEGYSVSREKKESFPLTVTSAQKNPTAFYLCASSIIRSLLQPQHFGDGTRLSIL.

The CDR3: CASSISRGRDTQYF. In DNA, the CDR3 is TGTGCCAGCAGTATCTCGCGGGGAAGGGATACGCAGTATTTT. The chain carries TRBV12-3 or TRBV12-4 and TRBJ2-3; D perhaps matches TRBD2 (6 bases). The CDR3 extends over 14 amino acids. Trimming took off 5 bases at V and 6 bases at J, with 15 bases between the two ends.

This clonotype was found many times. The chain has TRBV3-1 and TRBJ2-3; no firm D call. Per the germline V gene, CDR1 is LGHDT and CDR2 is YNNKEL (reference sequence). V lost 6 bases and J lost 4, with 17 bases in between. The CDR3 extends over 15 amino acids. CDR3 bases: TGTGCCAGCAGTCCTAGAAGGAAGGGCGCAGATACGCAGTATTTT. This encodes CASSPRRKGADTQYF.

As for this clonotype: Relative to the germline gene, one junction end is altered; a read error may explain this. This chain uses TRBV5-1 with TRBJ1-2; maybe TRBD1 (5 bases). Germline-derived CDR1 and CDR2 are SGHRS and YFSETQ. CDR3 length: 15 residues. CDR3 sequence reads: CASSLGPTDNCGYTF. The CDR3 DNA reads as TGCGCCAGCAGCCTTGGGCCGACAGACAACTGTGGCTACACCTTC. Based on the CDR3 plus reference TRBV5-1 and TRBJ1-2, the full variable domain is KAGVTQTPRYLIKTRGQQVTLSCSPISGHRSVSWYQQTPGQGLQFLFEYFSETQRNKGNFPGRFSGRQFSNSRSEMNVSTLELGDSALYLCASSLGPTDNCGYTFGSGTRLTVV.

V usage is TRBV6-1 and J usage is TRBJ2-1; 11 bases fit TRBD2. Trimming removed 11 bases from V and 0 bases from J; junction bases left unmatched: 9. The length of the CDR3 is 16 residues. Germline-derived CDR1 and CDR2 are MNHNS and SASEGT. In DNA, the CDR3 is TGTGCCGGCAAAAGTAGCGGGAGGGCCTCCTACAATGAGCAGTTCTTC. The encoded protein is CAGKSSGRASYNEQFF.

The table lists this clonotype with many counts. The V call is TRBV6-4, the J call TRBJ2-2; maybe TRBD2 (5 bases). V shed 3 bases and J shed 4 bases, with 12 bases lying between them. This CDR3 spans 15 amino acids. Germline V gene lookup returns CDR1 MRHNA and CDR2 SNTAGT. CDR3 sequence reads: CASSESAGGTGELFF. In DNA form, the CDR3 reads TGTGCCAGCAGTGAAAGTGCAGGAGGCACCGGGGAGCTGTTTTTT.